The clone carrying this T cell receptor beta chain turned up a few times. What it binds is not known. This entry is derived from a study of naive and memory T cell subsets. General study points: Clonotypes here are unpaired alpha or beta chain sequences. The power law exponent of TCR abundance differed between naive and memory cells. From naive to CM, EM and EMRA, diversity decreased and Gini increased.

Alpha and beta libraries were amplified separately from the second PCR onward. V was clipped by 6 bases and J by 2 bases, with 12 bases between them. CDR1 and CDR2 from the germline V gene are ENHRY and SYGVKD. The CDR3 length is 14 residues. An equimolar mix of two oligonucleotides served as the beta constant-region primer for TRBC1 and TRBC2. The ligated cDNA underwent four PCR rounds using SP2 and nested alpha and beta constant-region primers. TCRdb re-called the UMI-ligation and nested PCR reads through MiXCR, storing one row per CDR3 protein. The sample yields tens of thousands of distinct CDR3 sequences, around 9% seen once.

The chain recombines TRBV10-3 with TRBJ2-3; D tentatively reads TRBD1 or TRBD2 (6 bases each). The sequence was collected from a human donor in good health. Sequencing used naive CD8+ T cells from blood. The CDR3 is CAISRGPDTDTQYF. CDR3 DNA: TGTGCCATCAGCCGGGGGCCGGACACAGATACGCAGTATTTT.